This T cell receptor beta chain was sequenced during a study of blood T cell repertoires in COVID-19. Looking at the study overall: PBMCs, B-cell-depleted T cells, or T cells provided the cDNA or gDNA that made up the material.

The V and J ends lost 2 bases and 5 bases respectively, with 18 bases between them. This CDR3 spans 17 amino acids. Germline CDR1 and CDR2: SGHDN and FVKESK. Only in-frame clones appear in the TCRdb table, and some are missing; sequencing was by immunoSEQ multiplex PCR. The sample lists approximately 200,000 clones, 70% to 80% occurring once. This receptor was taken from a woman aged 45-65 years with acute or convalescent COVID-19. J is TRBJ2-2 and V is TRBV14; weak D call: TRBD2 (6 bases). Sequenced: peripheral blood. CDR3 residues: CASSQSYGTAGTGELFF. The CDR3 DNA sequence: TGTGCCAGCAGCCAATCTTATGGGACGGCGGGGACCGGGGAGCTGTTTTTT.